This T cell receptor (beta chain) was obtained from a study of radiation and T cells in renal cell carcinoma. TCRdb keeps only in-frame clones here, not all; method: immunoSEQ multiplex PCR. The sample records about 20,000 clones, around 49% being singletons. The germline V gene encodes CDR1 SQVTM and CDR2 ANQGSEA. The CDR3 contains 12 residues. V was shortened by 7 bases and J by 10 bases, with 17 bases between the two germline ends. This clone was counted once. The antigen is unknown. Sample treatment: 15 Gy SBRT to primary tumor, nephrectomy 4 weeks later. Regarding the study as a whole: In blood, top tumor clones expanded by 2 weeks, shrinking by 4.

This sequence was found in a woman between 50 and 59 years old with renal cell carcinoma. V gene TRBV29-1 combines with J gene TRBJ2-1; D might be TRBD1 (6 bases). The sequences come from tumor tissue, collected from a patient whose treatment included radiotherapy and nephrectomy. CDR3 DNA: TGCAGCGCAAATCCGGGACACCTCGAGCAGTTCTTC. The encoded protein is CSANPGHLEQFF.